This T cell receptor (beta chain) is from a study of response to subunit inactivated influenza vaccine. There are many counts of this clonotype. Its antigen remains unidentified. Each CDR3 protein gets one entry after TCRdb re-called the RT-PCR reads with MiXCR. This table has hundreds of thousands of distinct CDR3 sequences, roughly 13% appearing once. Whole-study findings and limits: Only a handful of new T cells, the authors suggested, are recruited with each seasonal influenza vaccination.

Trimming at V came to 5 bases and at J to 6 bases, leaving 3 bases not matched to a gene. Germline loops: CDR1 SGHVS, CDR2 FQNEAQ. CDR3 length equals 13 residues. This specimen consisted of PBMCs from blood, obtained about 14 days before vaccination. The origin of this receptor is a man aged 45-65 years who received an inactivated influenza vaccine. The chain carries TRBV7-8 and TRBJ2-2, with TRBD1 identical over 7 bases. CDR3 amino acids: CASSDTGAGELFF. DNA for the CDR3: TGTGCCAGCAGCGATACAGGGGCCGGGGAGCTGTTTTTT.